This T cell receptor (beta chain) appears in the sequencing data of a study of post-analysis software for immune sequencing data (dated by TCRdb to 2015 to 2017). General notes on the study: Disease courses on record covered relapsing-remitting, secondary progressive and progressive-relapsing multiple sclerosis, though some patients had no subtype annotation. The patient repertoires were set against under 12 previously published healthy control repertoires from donors whose ages ranged from roughly 6 to 26 years. A subset of samples was prepared in parallel using single-end sample barcoding, then pooled and co-amplified after Illumina adapter ligation. Study-wide findings and limitations: When samples were clustered directly using the F measure, samples prepared in the same batch co-clustered strongly, which prompted a batch-effect correction. Significantly lower normalized Chao1 diversity was found in multiple sclerosis patients than in controls, suggesting substantial peripheral T-cell clonal expansion. Significantly higher frequencies in patients than in controls were found for five TRBV segments, including TRBV5-6, TRBV5-1 and TRBV20-1. The control group was slightly older than the multiple sclerosis patient group.

To demonstrate the VDJtools post-analysis software, TCR beta repertoires were profiled from the peripheral blood of roughly 12 young patients with multiple sclerosis. The multiple sclerosis patients were children and adolescents ranging in age from about 6 to 17 years. The method behind the library was PCR. Sequenced using an Illumina HiSeq 2500. To reduce PCR and sequencing biases, unique molecular identifiers were incorporated into the TCR beta cDNA libraries. Approximately 500,000 cDNA molecules were obtained per 1 to 10 million input T cells, so each molecule approximated one T cell. The patient libraries were prepared and sequenced with the same protocol used for the earlier healthy control dataset. Within a given batch, samples were prepared together, multiplexed and sequenced on the same HiSeq lane. Per the original workflow: Raw barcoded reads were processed with MIGEC, discarding single-read molecular identifier groups before consensus assembly and CDR3 extraction. VDJtools was used for post-analysis of the clonotype tables, and diversity was normalized by down-sampling every dataset to the size of the smallest sample. To correct batch-related cross-sample contamination, repertoire overlap clustering matched CDR3 amino acid sequences but not nucleotide sequences. TCRdb redid the processing of the public reads, applying fastp at Q25 and MiXCR, and retained in-frame beta chains. Identical CDR3 protein sequences are pooled into one entry, listed with their most common genes and DNA. These V and J calls originate from TCRdb's pipeline instead of the authors' own analysis. This sample holds about 260,000 distinct CDR3 sequences; 35% to 40% were observed only once. The ten biggest clones cover around 5% of the sample.

The CDR3 numbers 11 residues from cysteine through phenylalanine. Only the CDR3 portion is preserved as DNA: 33 bases, with reading frame beginning at the first base. The junction carries 10 bases between V and J, which are trimmed by 5 bases and 8 bases respectively. According to the germline V gene (reference sequence), CDR1 reads DFQATT and CDR2 reads SNEGSKA. Ten or more counts support this clonotype. What this receptor recognizes is not known. No quality values exist for individual bases; no much larger clone is one base distant. The rearrangement combines TRBV20-1 with TRBJ2-1, with no reliable assignment of the D segment. Sample: blood. This clonotype originated in a girl aged 5-17 years with multiple sclerosis. The CDR3 region has the sequence CSAPHRYEQFF. Here is the DNA: TGCAGTGCTCCTCATAGATATGAGCAGTTCTTC.